The 13 T cell receptor beta chains in this list originate from one sample, sequenced in a study of cytomegalovirus exposure and HLA in healthy donors. 13 Jbeta primers and 60 Vbeta primers were used for the PCR. Sequencing used immunoSEQ multiplex PCR; TCRdb keeps in-frame clones, though not all of them. The table includes 150,000 or so clones, over 60% detected once. Sequencing was performed on PBMCs. These receptors came from a woman younger than 30 in good health and CMV-seronegative.

The chain couples TRBV5-6 to TRBJ2-7; 12 bases are a match to TRBD2. CDR3 length equals 18 residues. V lost 3 bases and J lost 2; bases outside the gene matches: 12. CDR1 SGHDT and CDR2 YYEEEE come from the germline V gene. The CDR3 nucleotides read TGTGCCAGCAGCTGGGGCCTAGCGGGAGGGGGGTATGCCTACGAGCAGTACGTC. Encoded protein: CASSWGLAGGGYAYEQYV.

In this sample, this clone turned up a few times. The chain joins TRBV5-1 to TRBJ1-5; D uncertain. CDR1 SGHRS and CDR2 YFSETQ come from the germline V gene. Trimming pared 4 bases from V and 5 bases from J, leaving 16 bases between. The CDR3 has 15 amino acids. CDR3 sequence reads: CASSKSGGSDQPQHF. The CDR3 DNA reads as TGCGCCAGCAGCAAGAGCGGCGGTTCGGATCAGCCCCAGCATTTT.

The chain links TRBV7-8 to TRBJ1-3; D is perhaps TRBD1 (5 bases). Trimming took 5 bases from V and 0 from J, leaving 11 bases between them. This CDR3 region has 15 residues. CDR1 SGHVS and CDR2 FQNEAQ come from the germline V gene. As DNA, the CDR3 is TGTGCCAGCAGCACCATGGGGCACTCTGGAAACACCATATATTTT. Amino acids: CASSTMGHSGNTIYF.

This chain uses TRBV4-1 with TRBJ2-1; D is undetermined. V was clipped by 2 bases and J by 7 bases, with 3 bases between them. The CDR3 consists of 11 residues. Germline V lookup: CDR1 MGHRA, CDR2 YSYEKL. As DNA, the CDR3 is TGCGCCAGCAGCCAATATAATGAGCAGTTCTTC. Translation: CASSQYNEQFF.

The V gene is TRBV27, the J gene TRBJ1-2; the match to TRBD1 covers 8 bases. Germline V gives CDR1 MNHEY, CDR2 SMNVEV (reference sequence). There are 16 residues in the CDR3. V dropped 0 bases and J dropped 4; count of bases not matched to a gene: 7. CDR3 sequence reads: CASSLSGTGIGYGYTF. The CDR3 coding sequence is TGTGCCAGCAGTTTATCTGGGACAGGTATTGGCTATGGCTACACCTTC.

The gene calls are TRBV6-1 and TRBJ1-2; D is perhaps TRBD1 (6 bases). This CDR3 has 13 amino acids. Trimming took off 5 bases at V and 4 bases at J, with 11 bases between the two ends. Germline V gives CDR1 MNHNS, CDR2 SASEGT. The CDR3 region has the DNA TGTGCCAGCAGTCCGGACAGTCTCTATGGCTACACCTTC. This translates into CASSPDSLYGYTF.

The CDR3 protein is CASSWRLAGGPADTQYF. The DNA for the CDR3 is TGTGCCAGTAGTTGGAGACTAGCGGGGGGGCCGGCAGATACGCAGTATTTT. V usage is TRBV19 and J usage is TRBJ2-3, with 14 bases lining up with TRBD2. This CDR3 contains 17 residues. Trimming removed 5 bases from V and 4 bases from J; junction bases left unmatched: 8. The germline gives CDR1 LNHDA, CDR2 SQIVND (reference sequence).

A single count supports this clone. The chain joins TRBV7-9 to TRBJ2-3, with 7 bases matching TRBD2. Germline CDR1 SEHNR, CDR2 FQNEAQ (reference sequence). CDR3 length: 16 amino acids. V shed 3 bases and J 3 bases; nucleotides not matched to a gene: 9. The CDR3 sequence: CASSLSAGKGTDTQYF. CDR3 DNA: TGTGCCAGCAGCTTGTCAGCGGGAAAGGGGACAGATACGCAGTATTTT.

The V and J genes are TRBV28 and TRBJ1-4; D is unclear. The V gene's germline CDR1 is MDHEN and CDR2 SYDVKM. The CDR3 contains 13 residues. Trimming took off 6 bases at V and 6 bases at J, with 11 bases between the two ends. The CDR3 sequence: CASRGGEDEKLFF. The CDR3 DNA sequence: TGTGCCAGCAGGGGAGGAGAGGATGAAAAACTGTTTTTT. The whole variable domain, filled in from reference TRBV28 and TRBJ1-4, reads DVKVTQSSRYLVKRTGEKVFLECVQDMDHENMFWYRQDPGLGLRLIYFSYDVKMKEKGDIPEGYSVSREKKERFSLILESASTNQTSMYLCASRGGEDEKLFFGSGTQLSVL.

The chain recombines TRBV9 with TRBJ2-7; no clear D gene. The germline gives CDR1 SGDLS, CDR2 YYNGEE. V dropped 0 bases and J dropped 5 bases, with 12 bases sitting between them. There are 14 residues in the CDR3. The CDR3 region has the DNA TGTGCCAGCAGCGTAGTGTGCGGTTCCCACGAGCAGTACGTC. Amino acid sequence: CASSVVCGSHEQYV.

The V gene is TRBV29-1, the J gene TRBJ1-2; no clear D. Per germline, CDR1 SQVTM and CDR2 ANQGSEA. This CDR3 spans 12 amino acids. The germline V and J ends were trimmed by 6 bases and 1 base, with 9 bases remaining between them. In nucleotides, the CDR3 is TGCAGCGTGGAACACGGTAACTATGGCTACACCTTC. Its protein is CSVEHGNYGYTF.

This chain uses TRBV29-1 with TRBJ2-3; D may be TRBD2 (7 bases). V was shortened by 0 bases and J by 2 bases, with 12 bases between the two germline ends. CDR3 size: 15 residues. Germline lookup yields CDR1 SQVTM and CDR2 ANQGSEA. In DNA, the CDR3 is TGCAGCGTTGAAGACGGAGGGGGGGCCACAGATACGCAGTATTTT. This translates into CSVEDGGGATDTQYF.

The V gene is TRBV5-1, the J gene TRBJ2-3; TRBD2 agrees at 9 bases. J was trimmed by 1 base and V by 4 bases; bases with no gene match: 7. The CDR3 is made up of 16 amino acids. Looked up from germline, CDR1 is SGHRS and CDR2 is YFSETQ. CDR3 DNA: TGCGCCAGCAGCCCCCTGTCTAGCGGGGGCACAGATACGCAGTATTTT. Its translation: CASSPLSSGGTDTQYF. Together with reference TRBV5-1 and TRBJ2-3, the CDR3 gives the full variable domain: KAGVTQTPRYLIKTRGQQVTLSCSPISGHRSVSWYQQTPGQGLQFLFEYFSETQRNKGNFPGRFSGRQFSNSRSEMNVSTLELGDSALYLCASSPLSSGGTDTQYFGPGTRLTVL.